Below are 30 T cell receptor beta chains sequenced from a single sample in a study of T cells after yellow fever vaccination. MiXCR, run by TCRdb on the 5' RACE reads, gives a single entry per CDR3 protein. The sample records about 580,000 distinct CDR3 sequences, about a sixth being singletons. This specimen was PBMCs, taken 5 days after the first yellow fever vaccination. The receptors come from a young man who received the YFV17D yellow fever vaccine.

Here the CDR3 DNA reads TGTGCCAGCAGCCCCCCCCCGTTGGTGAGGGAGCGAGCTTTCTTT. Its protein is CASSPPPLVRERAFF. The chain has TRBV7-8 and TRBJ1-1, with no clear D. Germline CDR1 and CDR2: SGHVS and FQNEAQ. Trimming removed 5 bases from V and 10 bases from J, with 23 bases in between. This CDR3 spans 15 amino acids. The complete variable domain, with remaining parts taken from reference TRBV7-8 and TRBJ1-1, reads GAGVSQSPRYKVAKRGQDVALRCDPISGHVSLFWYQQALGQGPEFLTYFQNEAQLDKSGLPSDRFFAERPEGSVSTLKIQRTQQEDSAVYLCASSPPPLVRERAFFGQGTRLTVV.

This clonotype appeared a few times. CDR3 coding DNA: TGTGCCAGCAGCTGGGCTTACACAGATACGCAGTATTTT. Its translation: CASSWAYTDTQYF. The chain is built from TRBV7-3 and TRBJ2-3, with D unclear. Germline V lookup: CDR1 SGHTA, CDR2 FQGTGA. V was clipped by 4 bases and J by 2 bases, with 7 bases between them. This CDR3 has 13 residues.

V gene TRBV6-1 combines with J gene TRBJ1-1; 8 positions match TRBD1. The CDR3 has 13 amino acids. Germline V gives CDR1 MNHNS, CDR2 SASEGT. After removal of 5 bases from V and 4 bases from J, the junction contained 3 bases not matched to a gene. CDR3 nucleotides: TGTGCCAGCAGTCGACAGGGGCTCACTGAAGCTTTCTTT. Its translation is CASSRQGLTEAFF.

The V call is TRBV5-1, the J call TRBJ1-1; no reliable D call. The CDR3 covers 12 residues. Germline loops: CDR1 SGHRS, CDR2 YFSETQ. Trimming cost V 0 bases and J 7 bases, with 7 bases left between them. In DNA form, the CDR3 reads TGCGCCAGCAGCTTGGGGAATTATGAAGCTTTCTTT. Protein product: CASSLGNYEAFF. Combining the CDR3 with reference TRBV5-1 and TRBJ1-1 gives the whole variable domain KAGVTQTPRYLIKTRGQQVTLSCSPISGHRSVSWYQQTPGQGLQFLFEYFSETQRNKGNFPGRFSGRQFSNSRSEMNVSTLELGDSALYLCASSLGNYEAFFGQGTRLTVV.

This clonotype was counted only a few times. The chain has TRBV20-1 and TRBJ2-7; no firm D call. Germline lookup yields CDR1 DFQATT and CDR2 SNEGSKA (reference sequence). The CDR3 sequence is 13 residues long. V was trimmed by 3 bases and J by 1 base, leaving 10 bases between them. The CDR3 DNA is TGCAGTGCTAGTTCCCCGGTGTCCTACGAGCAGTACTTC. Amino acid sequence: CSASSPVSYEQYF.

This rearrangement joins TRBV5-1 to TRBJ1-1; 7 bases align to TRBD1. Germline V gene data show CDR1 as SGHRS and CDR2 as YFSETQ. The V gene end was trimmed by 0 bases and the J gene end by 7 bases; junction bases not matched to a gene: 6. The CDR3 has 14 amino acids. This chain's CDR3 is CASSLVGGGNEAFF. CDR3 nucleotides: TGCGCCAGCAGCTTGGTAGGAGGGGGCAATGAAGCTTTCTTT. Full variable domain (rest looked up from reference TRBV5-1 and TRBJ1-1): KAGVTQTPRYLIKTRGQQVTLSCSPISGHRSVSWYQQTPGQGLQFLFEYFSETQRNKGNFPGRFSGRQFSNSRSEMNVSTLELGDSALYLCASSLVGGGNEAFFGQGTRLTVV.

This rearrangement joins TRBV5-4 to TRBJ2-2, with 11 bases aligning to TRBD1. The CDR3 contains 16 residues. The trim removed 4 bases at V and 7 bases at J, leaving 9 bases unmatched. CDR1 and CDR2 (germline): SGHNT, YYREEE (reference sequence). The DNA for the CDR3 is TGTGCCAGCAGCGAATCCGGGACAGGGGGGATCGGGGAGCTGTTTTTT. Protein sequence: CASSESGTGGIGELFF.

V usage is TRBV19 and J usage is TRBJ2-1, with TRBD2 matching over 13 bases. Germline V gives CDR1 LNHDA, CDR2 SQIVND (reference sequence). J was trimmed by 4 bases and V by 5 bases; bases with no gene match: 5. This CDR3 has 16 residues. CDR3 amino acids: CASSRTSGGLYNEQFF. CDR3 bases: TGTGCCAGTAGTCGGACTAGCGGGGGACTTTACAATGAGCAGTTCTTC.

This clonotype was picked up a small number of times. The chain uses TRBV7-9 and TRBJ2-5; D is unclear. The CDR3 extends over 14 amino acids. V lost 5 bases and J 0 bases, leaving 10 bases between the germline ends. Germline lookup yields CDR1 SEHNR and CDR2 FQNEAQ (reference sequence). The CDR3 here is CASSKEGDQETQYF. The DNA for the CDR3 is TGTGCCAGCAGCAAAGAAGGAGACCAAGAGACCCAGTACTTC.

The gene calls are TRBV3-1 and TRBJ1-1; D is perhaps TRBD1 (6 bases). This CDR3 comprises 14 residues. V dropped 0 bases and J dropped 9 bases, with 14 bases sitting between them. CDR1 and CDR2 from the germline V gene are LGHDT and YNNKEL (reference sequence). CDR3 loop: CASSQESRQAKAFF. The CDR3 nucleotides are TGTGCCAGCAGCCAAGAGTCGAGACAGGCAAAAGCTTTCTTT. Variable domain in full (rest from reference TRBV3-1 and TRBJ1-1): DTAVSQTPKYLVTQMGNDKSIKCEQNLGHDTMYWYKQDSKKFLKIMFSYNNKELIINETVPNRFSPKSPDKAHLNLHINSLELGDSAVYFCASSQESRQAKAFFGQGTRLTVV.

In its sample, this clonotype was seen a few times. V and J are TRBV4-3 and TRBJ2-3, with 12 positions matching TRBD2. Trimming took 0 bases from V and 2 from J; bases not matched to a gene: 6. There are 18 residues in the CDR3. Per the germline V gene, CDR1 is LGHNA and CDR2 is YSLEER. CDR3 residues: CASSQDLLAGGFTDTQYF. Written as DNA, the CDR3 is TGCGCCAGCAGCCAAGATCTACTAGCGGGGGGTTTCACAGATACGCAGTATTTT.

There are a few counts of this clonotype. This chain's CDR3 is CASSSLGGRGGDEQYF. CDR3 DNA sequence: TGCGCCAGCAGCAGTTTGGGGGGTCGTGGTGGGGACGAGCAGTACTTC. This chain joins TRBV4-1 and TRBJ2-7; weak D call: TRBD2 (6 bases). The germline gives CDR1 MGHRA, CDR2 YSYEKL. The V and J ends lost 5 bases and 5 bases respectively, with 22 bases between them. CDR3 length equals 16 residues.

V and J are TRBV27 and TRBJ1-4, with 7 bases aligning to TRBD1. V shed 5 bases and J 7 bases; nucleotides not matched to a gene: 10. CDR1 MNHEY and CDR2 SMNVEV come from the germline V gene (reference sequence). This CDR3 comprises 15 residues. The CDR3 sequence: CASSTKQGLSEKLFF. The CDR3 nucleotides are TGTGCCAGCAGTACCAAACAGGGGCTCTCTGAAAAACTGTTTTTT.

CDR3 region: CASSQGGTPRGEQYF. The DNA for the CDR3 is TGTGCCAGCAGCCAAGGGGGTACGCCGCGAGGGGAGCAGTACTTC. The chain recombines TRBV7-2 with TRBJ2-7, with D tentatively TRBD1 (6 bases). The CDR3 is 15 amino acids. With 5 bases removed from V and 7 bases from J, the gap between germline ends came to 21 bases. The germline V gene encodes CDR1 SGHTA and CDR2 FQGNSA.

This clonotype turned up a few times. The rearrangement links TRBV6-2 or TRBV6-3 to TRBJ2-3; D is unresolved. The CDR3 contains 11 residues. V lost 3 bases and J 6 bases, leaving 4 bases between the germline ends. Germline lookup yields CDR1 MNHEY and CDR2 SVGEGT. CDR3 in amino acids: CASSYMDTQYF. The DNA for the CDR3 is TGTGCCAGCAGTTATATGGATACGCAGTATTTT.

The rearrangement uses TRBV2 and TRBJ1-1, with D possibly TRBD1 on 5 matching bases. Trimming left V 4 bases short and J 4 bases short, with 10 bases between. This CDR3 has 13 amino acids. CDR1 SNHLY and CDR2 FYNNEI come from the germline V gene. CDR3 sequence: CASSADISTEAFF. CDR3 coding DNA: TGTGCCAGCAGTGCGGACATATCCACTGAAGCTTTCTTT.

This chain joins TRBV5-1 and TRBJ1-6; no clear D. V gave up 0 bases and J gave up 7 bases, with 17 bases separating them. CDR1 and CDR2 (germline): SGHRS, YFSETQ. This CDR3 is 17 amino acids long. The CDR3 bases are TGCGCCAGCAGCTTGGGGGTTCGGGGTCTACTGAATTCACCCCTCCACTTT. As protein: CASSLGVRGLLNSPLHF.

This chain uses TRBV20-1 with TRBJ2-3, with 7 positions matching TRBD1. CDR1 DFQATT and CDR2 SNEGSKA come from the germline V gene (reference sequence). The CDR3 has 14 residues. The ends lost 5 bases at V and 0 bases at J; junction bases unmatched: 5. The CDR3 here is CSARDRSSTDTQYF. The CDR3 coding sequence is TGCAGTGCTCGGGACAGATCCAGCACAGATACGCAGTATTTT.

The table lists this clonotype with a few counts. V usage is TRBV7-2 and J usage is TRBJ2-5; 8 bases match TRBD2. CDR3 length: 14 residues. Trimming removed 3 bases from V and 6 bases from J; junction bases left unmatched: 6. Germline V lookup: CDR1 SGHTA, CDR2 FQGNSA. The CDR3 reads CASSLGLELKTQYF. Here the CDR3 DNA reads TGTGCCAGCAGCTTGGGACTAGAGCTTAAGACCCAGTACTTC.

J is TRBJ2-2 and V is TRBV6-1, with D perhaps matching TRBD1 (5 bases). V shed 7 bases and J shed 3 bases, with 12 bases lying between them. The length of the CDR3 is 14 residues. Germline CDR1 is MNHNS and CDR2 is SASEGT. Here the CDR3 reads CASNPTEYTGELFF. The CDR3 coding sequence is TGTGCCAGCAACCCGACAGAATACACCGGGGAGCTGTTTTTT.

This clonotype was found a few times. The CDR3 DNA reads as TGTGCCAGCAGCTTAAAAGCGGCTAGCACAGATACGCAGTATTTT. Translated, it gives CASSLKAASTDTQYF. The genes are TRBV5-4 and TRBJ2-3; tentative D call: TRBD2 (5 bases). Trimming stripped 2 bases from V and 0 bases from J, with 10 bases between. Germline V gene lookup returns CDR1 SGHNT and CDR2 YYREEE (reference sequence). CDR3 length equals 15 residues.

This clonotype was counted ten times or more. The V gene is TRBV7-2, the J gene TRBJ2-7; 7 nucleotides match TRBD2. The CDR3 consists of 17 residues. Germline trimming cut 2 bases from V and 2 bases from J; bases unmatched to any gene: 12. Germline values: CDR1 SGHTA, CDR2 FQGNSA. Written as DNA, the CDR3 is TGTGCCAGCAGCTTAAAGATGGGATATGGGGGGGCCTACGAGCAGTACGTC. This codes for CASSLKMGYGGAYEQYV.

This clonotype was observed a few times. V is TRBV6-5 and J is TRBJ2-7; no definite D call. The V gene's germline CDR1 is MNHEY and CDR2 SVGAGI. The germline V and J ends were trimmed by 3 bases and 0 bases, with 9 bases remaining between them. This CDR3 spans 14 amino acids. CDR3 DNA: TGTGCCAGCAGTTATCAGACGGACTCCTACGAGCAGTACTTC. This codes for CASSYQTDSYEQYF.

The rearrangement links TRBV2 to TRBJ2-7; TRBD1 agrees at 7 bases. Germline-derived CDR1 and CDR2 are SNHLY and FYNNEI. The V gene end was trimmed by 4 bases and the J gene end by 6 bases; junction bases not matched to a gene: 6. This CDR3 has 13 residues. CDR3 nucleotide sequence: TGTGCCAGCAGTGGCCAAGACAGGGCCGAGCAGTACGTC. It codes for CASSGQDRAEQYV.

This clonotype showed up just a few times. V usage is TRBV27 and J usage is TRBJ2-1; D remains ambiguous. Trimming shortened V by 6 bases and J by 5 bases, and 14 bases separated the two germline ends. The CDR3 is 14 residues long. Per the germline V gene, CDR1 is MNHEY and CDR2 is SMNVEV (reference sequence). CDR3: CASRVVGRNNEQFF. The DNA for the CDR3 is TGTGCCAGCAGGGTTGTGGGCAGAAACAATGAGCAGTTCTTC.

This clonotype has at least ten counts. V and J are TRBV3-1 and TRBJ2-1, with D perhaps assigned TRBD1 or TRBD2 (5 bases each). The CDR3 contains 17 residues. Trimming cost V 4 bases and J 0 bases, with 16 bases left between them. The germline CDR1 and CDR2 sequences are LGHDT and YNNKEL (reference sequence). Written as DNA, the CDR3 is TGTGCCAGCAGCCCCCTCCCCGGGGCCAACTCCTACAATGAGCAGTTCTTC. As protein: CASSPLPGANSYNEQFF.

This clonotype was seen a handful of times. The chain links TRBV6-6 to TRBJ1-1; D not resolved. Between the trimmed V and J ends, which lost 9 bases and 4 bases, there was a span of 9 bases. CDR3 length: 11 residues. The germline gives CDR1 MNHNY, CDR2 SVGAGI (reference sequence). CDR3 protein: CASYWGTEAFF. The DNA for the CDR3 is TGTGCCAGTTATTGGGGCACTGAAGCTTTCTTT.

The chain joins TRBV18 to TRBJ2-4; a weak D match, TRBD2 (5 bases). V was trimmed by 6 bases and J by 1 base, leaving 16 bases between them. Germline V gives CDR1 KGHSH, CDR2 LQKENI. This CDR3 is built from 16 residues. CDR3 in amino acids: CASSRVAGTAKNIQYF. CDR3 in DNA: TGTGCCAGCTCCCGGGTCGCGGGTACGGCCAAAAACATTCAGTACTTC.

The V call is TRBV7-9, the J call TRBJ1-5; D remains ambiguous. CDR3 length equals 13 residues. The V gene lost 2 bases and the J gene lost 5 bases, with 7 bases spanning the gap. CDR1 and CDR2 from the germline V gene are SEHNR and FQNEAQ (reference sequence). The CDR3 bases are TGTGCCAGCAGCTTACAGGAAGATCAGCCCCAGCATTTT. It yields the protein CASSLQEDQPQHF.

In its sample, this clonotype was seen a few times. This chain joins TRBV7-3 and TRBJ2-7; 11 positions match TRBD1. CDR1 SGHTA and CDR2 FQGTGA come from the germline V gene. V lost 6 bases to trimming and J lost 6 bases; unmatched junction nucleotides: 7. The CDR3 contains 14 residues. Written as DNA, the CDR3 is TGTGCCAGCAGATATTCCGGGACAGGGGGCGAGCAGTACTTC. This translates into CASRYSGTGGEQYF.